One and the same sample provided the 5 T cell receptor beta chains below, sequenced in a study of B cell selection in AIRE deficiency. The method was immunoSEQ multiplex PCR; TCRdb's version includes in-frame clones alone and lacks a portion of them. This repertoire shows approximately 1,000 clones, about 81% found once; its top ten account for roughly 2.5%. CD4+CD127+ cells were sorted as the conventional CD4 T cells. Specimen: conventional CD4+ T cells sorted from PBMCs. These receptors were collected from a human donor with AIRE deficiency.

The V gene is TRBV7-2, the J gene TRBJ2-3, with 8 nucleotides matching TRBD2. CDR1 SGHTA and CDR2 FQGNSA come from the germline V gene. The CDR3 consists of 15 residues. The J segment lost 4 bases and the V segment lost 3 bases, leaving 6 bases of the junction unmatched. CDR3 in DNA: TGTGCCAGCAGCTTCAGGGCTAGCGGGTCAGATACGCAGTATTTT. It translates to CASSFRASGSDTQYF.

V usage is TRBV11-1 and J usage is TRBJ1-2; 8 nucleotides agree with TRBD1. CDR1 is SGHAT and CDR2 is FQDESV in the germline V gene (reference sequence). V shed 5 bases and J 1 base; nucleotides not matched to a gene: 12. There are 17 residues in the CDR3. CDR3 nucleotides: TGTGCCAGCAGCGGCATGCCTCGGGACAGGAGTAACTATGGCTACACCTTC. This codes for CASSGMPRDRSNYGYTF.

V usage is TRBV18 and J usage is TRBJ2-1; 13 bases line up with TRBD2. The junction had 1 base not matched to a gene; V was cut back by 3 bases and J by 5 bases. Germline V gene lookup returns CDR1 KGHSH and CDR2 LQKENI. CDR3 length equals 15 residues. The chain's CDR3 is CASSPGLAGDNEQFF. The CDR3 DNA is TGTGCCAGCTCACCCGGACTAGCGGGAGACAATGAGCAGTTCTTC.

The rearrangement joins TRBV28 to TRBJ2-2; the D is unclear. Trimming removed 2 bases at V and 2 bases at J, with 9 bases between. The CDR3 is 15 amino acids. CDR1 is MDHEN and CDR2 is SYDVKM in the germline V gene. CDR3 in amino acids: CASSLSADNTGELFF. The CDR3 region has the DNA TGTGCCAGCAGTTTAAGTGCAGACAACACCGGGGAGCTGTTTTTT. The full variable domain, in which reference TRBV28 and TRBJ2-2 provide the parts outside the CDR3, is DVKVTQSSRYLVKRTGEKVFLECVQDMDHENMFWYRQDPGLGLRLIYFSYDVKMKEKGDIPEGYSVSREKKERFSLILESASTNQTSMYLCASSLSADNTGELFFGEGSRLTVL.

The genes are TRBV27 and TRBJ1-2; TRBD1 matches at 8 bases. This CDR3 contains 16 residues. V lost 4 bases and J lost 3; bases outside the gene matches: 10. Germline V gene lookup returns CDR1 MNHEY and CDR2 SMNVEV (reference sequence). DNA of the CDR3: TGTGCCAGCAGTTCCCAGCCCGGGACAGGATACTATGGCTACACCTTC. This encodes CASSSQPGTGYYGYTF.